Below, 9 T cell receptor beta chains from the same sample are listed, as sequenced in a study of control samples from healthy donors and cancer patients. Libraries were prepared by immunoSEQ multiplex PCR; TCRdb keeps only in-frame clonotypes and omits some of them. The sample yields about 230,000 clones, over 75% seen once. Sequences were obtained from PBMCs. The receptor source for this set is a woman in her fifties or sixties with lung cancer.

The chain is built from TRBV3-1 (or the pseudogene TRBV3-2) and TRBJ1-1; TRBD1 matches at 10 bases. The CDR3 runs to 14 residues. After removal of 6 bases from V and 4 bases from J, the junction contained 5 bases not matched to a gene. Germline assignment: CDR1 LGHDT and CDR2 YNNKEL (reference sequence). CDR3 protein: CASSQTGGITEAFF. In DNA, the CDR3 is TGTGCCAGCAGTCAGACAGGGGGCATCACTGAAGCTTTCTTT.

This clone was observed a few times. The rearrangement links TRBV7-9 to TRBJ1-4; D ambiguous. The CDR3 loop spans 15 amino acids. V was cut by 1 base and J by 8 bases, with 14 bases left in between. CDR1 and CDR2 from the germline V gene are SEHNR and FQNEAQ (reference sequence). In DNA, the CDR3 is TGTGCCAGCAGCTTAGAGGGAAATTTGGGCGAAAAACTGTTTTTT. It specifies CASSLEGNLGEKLFF.

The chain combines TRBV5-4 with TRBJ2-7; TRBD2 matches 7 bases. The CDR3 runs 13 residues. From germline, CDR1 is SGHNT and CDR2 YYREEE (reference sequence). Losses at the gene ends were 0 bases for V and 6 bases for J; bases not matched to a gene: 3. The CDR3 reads CASSLDPSGEQYF. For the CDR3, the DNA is TGTGCCAGCAGCTTGGATCCTAGCGGCGAGCAGTACTTC.

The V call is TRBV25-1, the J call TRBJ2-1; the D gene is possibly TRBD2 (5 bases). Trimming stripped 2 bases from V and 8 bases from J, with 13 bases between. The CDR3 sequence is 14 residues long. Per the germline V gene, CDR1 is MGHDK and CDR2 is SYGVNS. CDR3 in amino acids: CASSEGRGGDEQFF. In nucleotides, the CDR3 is TGTGCCAGCAGTGAAGGCCGTGGAGGCGATGAGCAGTTCTTC.

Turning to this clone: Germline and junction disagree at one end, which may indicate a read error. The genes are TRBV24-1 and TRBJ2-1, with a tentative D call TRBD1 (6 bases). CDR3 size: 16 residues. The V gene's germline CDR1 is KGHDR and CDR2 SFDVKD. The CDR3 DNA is TGTGCCACCAGTGATTTCGGCAGGGGCTCCCACAATGAGCAGTTCTTC. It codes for CATSDFGRGSHNEQFF.

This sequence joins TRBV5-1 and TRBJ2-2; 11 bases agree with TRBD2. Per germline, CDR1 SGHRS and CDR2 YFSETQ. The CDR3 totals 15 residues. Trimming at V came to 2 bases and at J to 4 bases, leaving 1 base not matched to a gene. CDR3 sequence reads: CASSFGTSGTGELFF. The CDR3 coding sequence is TGCGCCAGCAGCTTTGGGACTAGCGGCACCGGGGAGCTGTTTTTT. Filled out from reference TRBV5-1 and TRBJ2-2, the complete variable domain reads KAGVTQTPRYLIKTRGQQVTLSCSPISGHRSVSWYQQTPGQGLQFLFEYFSETQRNKGNFPGRFSGRQFSNSRSEMNVSTLELGDSALYLCASSFGTSGTGELFFGEGSRLTVL.

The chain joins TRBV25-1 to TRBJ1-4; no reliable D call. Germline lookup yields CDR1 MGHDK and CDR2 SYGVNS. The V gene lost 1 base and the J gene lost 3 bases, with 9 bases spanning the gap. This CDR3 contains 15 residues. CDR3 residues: CASSESPGSNEKLFF. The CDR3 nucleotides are TGTGCCAGCAGTGAATCCCCGGGGTCTAATGAAAAACTGTTTTTT.

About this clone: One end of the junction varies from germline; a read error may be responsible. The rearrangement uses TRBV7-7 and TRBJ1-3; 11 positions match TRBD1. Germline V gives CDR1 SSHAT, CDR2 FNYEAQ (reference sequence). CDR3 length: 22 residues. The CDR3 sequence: CASSLVLRQGLGTGGSGNTIYF. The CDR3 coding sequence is TGTGCTAGCAGCTTAGTGCTCCGACAGGGCTTGGGGACAGGGGGCTCTGGAAACACCATATATTTT.

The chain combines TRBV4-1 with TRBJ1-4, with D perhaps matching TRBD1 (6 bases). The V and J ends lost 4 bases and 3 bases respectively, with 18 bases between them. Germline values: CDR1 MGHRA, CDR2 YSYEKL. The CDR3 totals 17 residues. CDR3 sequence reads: CASSRFMGGAANEKLFF. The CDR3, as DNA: TGCGCCAGCAGCCGCTTTATGGGGGGGGCGGCTAATGAAAAACTGTTTTTT.